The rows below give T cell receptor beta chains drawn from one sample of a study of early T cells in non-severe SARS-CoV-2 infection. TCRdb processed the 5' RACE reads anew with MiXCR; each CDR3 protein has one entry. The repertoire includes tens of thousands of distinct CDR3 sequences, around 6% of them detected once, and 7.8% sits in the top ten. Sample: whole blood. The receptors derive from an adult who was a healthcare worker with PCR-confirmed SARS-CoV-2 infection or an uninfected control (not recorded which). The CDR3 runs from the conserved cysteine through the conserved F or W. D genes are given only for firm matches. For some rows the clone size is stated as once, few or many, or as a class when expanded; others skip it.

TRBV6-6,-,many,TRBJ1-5,TGTGCCAGCAGTTACTCTTACCCTAGCAATCAGCCCCAGCATTTT,CASSYSYPSNQPQHF
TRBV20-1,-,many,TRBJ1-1,TGCAGTGCTAGACAACACGAGAACACTGAAGCTTTCTTT,CSARQHENTEAFF
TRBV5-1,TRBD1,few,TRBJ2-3,TGCGCCAGCAGCGCTGGGACAGCCACAGATACGCAGTATTTT,CASSAGTATDTQYF
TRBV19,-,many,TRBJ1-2,TGTGCCAGTACTCCTTCTTACAGTAGCTCCTATGGCTACACCTTC,CASTPSYSSSYGYTF
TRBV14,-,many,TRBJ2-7,TGTGCCAGCAGCCCCCCCGGAAAACTGGGGTACGAGCAGTACTTC,CASSPPGKLGYEQYF
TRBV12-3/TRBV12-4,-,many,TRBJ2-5,TGTGCCACCAGACGGAACCAAGAGACCCAGTACTTC,CATRRNQETQYF
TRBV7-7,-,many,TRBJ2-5,TGTGCCAGCAGCCGGGTTGGGACCGGAGAGACCCAGTACTTC,CASSRVGTGETQYF
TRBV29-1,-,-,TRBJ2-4,TGCAGCGCCATTCCCCGGGCCAAAAACATTCAGTACTTC,CSAIPRAKNIQYF
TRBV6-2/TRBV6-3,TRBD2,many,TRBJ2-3,TGTGCCAGCAGTTGGACTAGCGGGAGCCCAGATACGCAGTATTTT,CASSWTSGSPDTQYF
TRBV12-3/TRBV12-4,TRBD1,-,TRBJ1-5,TGTGCCAGCAGCTCCGGGACAGGGGCACATCAGCCCCAGCATTTT,CASSSGTGAHQPQHF
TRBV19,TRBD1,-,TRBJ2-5,TGTGCCAGTAGTATAATGGGGACAGACCAAGAGACCCAGTACTTC,CASSIMGTDQETQYF
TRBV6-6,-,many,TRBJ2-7,TGTGCCAGCAGTTACTCGAACCGAAGACAGCACCTTGAGCAGTACTTC,CASSYSNRRQHLEQYF
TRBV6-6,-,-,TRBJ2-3,TGTGCCAGCAGTTACGCTCCAGATACGCAGTATTTT,CASSYAPDTQYF
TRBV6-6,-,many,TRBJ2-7,TGTGCCAGCAGCACGGGACGATACGAGCAGTACTTC,CASSTGRYEQYF
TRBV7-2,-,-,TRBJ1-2,TGTGCCAGCAGCTTAGCGCGCTTTGTGAACTATGGCTACACCTTC,CASSLARFVNYGYTF
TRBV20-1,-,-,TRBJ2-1,TGCAGTGCAATGCCGGGACCAGTGAACAATGAGCAGTTCTTC,CSAMPGPVNNEQFF
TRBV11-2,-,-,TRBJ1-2,TGTGCCAGCAGCTTAGGGGCCATGATGAAATATGGCTACACCTTC,CASSLGAMMKYGYTF
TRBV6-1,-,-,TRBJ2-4,TGTGCCAGCAGTGAAGGTCCGCGATCTTCTGGGAGAAACATTCAGTACTTC,CASSEGPRSSGRNIQYF
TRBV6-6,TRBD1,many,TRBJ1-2,TGTGCCAGCAGTTACACGACAGGGGACTATGGCTACACCTTC,CASSYTTGDYGYTF
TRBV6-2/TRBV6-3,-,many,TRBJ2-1,TGTGCCAGCAGGAACGGCGGCTTCTACAATGAGCAGTTCTTC,CASRNGGFYNEQFF
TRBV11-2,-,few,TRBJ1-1,TGTGCCAGCAGCCGGCGGTATAACACTGAAGCTTTCTTT,CASSRRYNTEAFF
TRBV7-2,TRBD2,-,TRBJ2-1,TGTGCCAGCAGCGGACCCGGGACTAGCGGGTACAATGAGCAGTTCTTC,CASSGPGTSGYNEQFF
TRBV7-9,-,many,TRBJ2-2,TGTGCCAGCAGCCCCGAGATAAGCACCGGGGAGCTGTTTTTT,CASSPEISTGELFF
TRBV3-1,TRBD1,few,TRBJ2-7,TGTGCCAGCAGCCACGGGACAGTCTACGAGCAGTACTTC,CASSHGTVYEQYF
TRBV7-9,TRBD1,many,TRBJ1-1,TGTGCCAGCAGCTTACGAAAACTGGGGGGTCAATGGGACAGAAAGAACACTGAAGCTTTCTTT,CASSLRKLGGQWDRKNTEAFF
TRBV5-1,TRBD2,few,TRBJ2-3,TGCGCCAGCAGCTTGGGGACTAGCGGAGCAGATACGCAGTATTTT,CASSLGTSGADTQYF
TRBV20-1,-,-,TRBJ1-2,TGCAGTGCTAGTCGAGGCAGTAACTATGGCTACACCTTC,CSASRGSNYGYTF
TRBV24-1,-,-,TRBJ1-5,TGTGCCACCAGTGATTTGTCAGGGTCTCAGCCCCAGCATTTT,CATSDLSGSQPQHF
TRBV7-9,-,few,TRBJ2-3,TGTGCCAGCAGCGTCCGCACAGATACGCAGTATTTT,CASSVRTDTQYF
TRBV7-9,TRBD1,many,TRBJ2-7,TGTGCCAGCAGCCTGACAGGGGATTCCTACGAGCAGTACTTC,CASSLTGDSYEQYF
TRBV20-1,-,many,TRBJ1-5,TGCAGTGCTCAATTTCAGGGGCGGCCTGGTCAGCCCCAGCATTTT,CSAQFQGRPGQPQHF
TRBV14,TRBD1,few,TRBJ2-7,TGTGCCAGCAGCCAACGGACAGGGGGCGCCGAGCAGTACTTC,CASSQRTGGAEQYF
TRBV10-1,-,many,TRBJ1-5,TGCGCCAGCAGTGAGAGCAGGGATCAGCCCCAGCATTTT,CASSESRDQPQHF
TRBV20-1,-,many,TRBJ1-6,TGCAGTGCTAGTTTCCGGGGCGAACGATCACCCCTCCACTTT,CSASFRGERSPLHF
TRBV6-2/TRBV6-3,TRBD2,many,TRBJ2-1,TGTGCCAGCAGTGGAGCCGGGACTAGCGGGAGTTATAATGAGCAGTTCTTC,CASSGAGTSGSYNEQFF
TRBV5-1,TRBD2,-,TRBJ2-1,TGCGCCAGCAGCTATTCTGGGACTAGCGGGGGTTACTCCTACAATGAGCAGTTCTTC,CASSYSGTSGGYSYNEQFF
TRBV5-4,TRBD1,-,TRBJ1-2,TGTGCCAGCAGGATGGACAGGCCGACCGACTATGGCTACACCTTC,CASRMDRPTDYGYTF